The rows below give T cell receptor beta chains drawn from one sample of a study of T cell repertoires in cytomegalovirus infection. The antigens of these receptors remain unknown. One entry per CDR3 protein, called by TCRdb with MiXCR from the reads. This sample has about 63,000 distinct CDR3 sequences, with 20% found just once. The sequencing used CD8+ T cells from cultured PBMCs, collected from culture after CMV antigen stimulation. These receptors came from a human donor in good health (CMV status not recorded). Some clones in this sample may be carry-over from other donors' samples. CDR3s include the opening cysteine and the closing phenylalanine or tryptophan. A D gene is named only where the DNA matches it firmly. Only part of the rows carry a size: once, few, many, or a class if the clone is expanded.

CDR3 protein: CASSFRGDFVYEQYF
CDR3 DNA: TGTGCCAGCAGCTTCCGGGGGGACTTTGTCTACGAGCAGTACTTC
D gene: TRBD2
clone size: few
V gene: TRBV7-2
J gene: TRBJ2-7

CDR3 protein: CASSSTQGSGNEQYF
CDR3 DNA: TGTGCCAGCAGCTCCACACAGGGATCCGGGAACGAGCAGTACTTC
D gene: -
clone size: -
V gene: TRBV7-8
J gene: TRBJ2-7

CDR3 protein: CSARAGSRQFF
CDR3 DNA: TGCAGTGCTAGAGCGGGGAGCCGGCAGTTCTTC
D gene: -
clone size: -
V gene: TRBV20-1
J gene: TRBJ2-1

CDR3 protein: CASSFNQGGAGELFF
CDR3 DNA: TGTGCCAGCAGCTTCAATCAGGGGGGGGCCGGGGAGCTGTTTTTT
D gene: -
clone size: few
V gene: TRBV7-2
J gene: TRBJ2-2

CDR3 protein: CASPFPTSGGIPDEQFF
CDR3 DNA: TGTGCCAGCCCTTTTCCGACCTCTGGCGGGATACCCGATGAGCAGTTCTTC
D gene: -
clone size: few
V gene: TRBV28
J gene: TRBJ2-1

CDR3 protein: CASSLAGGKYGNQPQHF
CDR3 DNA: TGTGCCAGCAGCTTAGCAGGGGGCAAGTATGGCAATCAGCCCCAGCATTTT
D gene: TRBD1
clone size: few
V gene: TRBV7-2
J gene: TRBJ1-5

CDR3 protein: CSARFPDGGYGYTF
CDR3 DNA: TGCAGTGCTAGATTTCCGGACGGGGGATATGGCTACACCTTC
D gene: -
clone size: -
V gene: TRBV20-1
J gene: TRBJ1-2

CDR3 protein: CASSLGLDYGYTF
CDR3 DNA: TGTGCCAGCAGCTTAGGGTTAGATTATGGCTACACCTTC
D gene: -
clone size: -
V gene: TRBV11-2
J gene: TRBJ1-2

CDR3 protein: CASSLPPGAVTGPLEQYF
CDR3 DNA: TGTGCCAGCAGCTTACCACCCGGGGCCGTGACAGGGCCCCTCGAGCAGTACTTC
D gene: TRBD1
clone size: few
V gene: TRBV7-2
J gene: TRBJ2-7

CDR3 protein: CASSTGETSGGLNEQFF
CDR3 DNA: TGTGCCAGCAGCACGGGGGAAACTAGCGGGGGTTTGAATGAGCAGTTCTTC
D gene: TRBD2
clone size: -
V gene: TRBV7-2
J gene: TRBJ2-1

CDR3 protein: CASSPPLSRNEQFF
CDR3 DNA: TGTGCCAGCAGTCCCCCGTTGTCGCGCAATGAGCAGTTCTTC
D gene: -
clone size: -
V gene: TRBV7-6
J gene: TRBJ2-1

CDR3 protein: CSVGSNEQYF
CDR3 DNA: TGCAGCGTTGGTAGTAACGAGCAGTACTTC
D gene: -
clone size: -
V gene: TRBV29-1
J gene: TRBJ2-7

CDR3 protein: CARSMGGPGDDSPLHF
CDR3 DNA: TGTGCCCGCAGTATGGGGGGGCCCGGAGACGATTCACCCCTCCACTTT
D gene: -
clone size: -
V gene: TRBV6-5
J gene: TRBJ1-6

CDR3 protein: CASSQGGAQPQHF
CDR3 DNA: TGTGCCAGCAGCCAAGGAGGGGCTCAGCCCCAGCATTTT
D gene: -
clone size: -
V gene: TRBV3-1
J gene: TRBJ1-5

CDR3 protein: CAWSVLGPPSPLFF
CDR3 DNA: TGTGCCTGGAGTGTACTGGGACCACCGTCCCCACTGTTTTTT
D gene: -
clone size: -
V gene: TRBV30
J gene: TRBJ1-4

CDR3 protein: CASSQQGVIKAEAFF
CDR3 DNA: TGTGCCAGCAGCCAACAGGGGGTAATTAAGGCTGAAGCTTTCTTT
D gene: TRBD1
clone size: few
V gene: TRBV7-9
J gene: TRBJ1-1

CDR3 protein: CSVESSYGYTF
CDR3 DNA: TGCAGCGTTGAATCCAGCTATGGCTACACCTTC
D gene: -
clone size: few
V gene: TRBV29-1
J gene: TRBJ1-2

CDR3 protein: CASSLSTGIYGYTF
CDR3 DNA: TGTGCCAGCAGCTTATCGACAGGGATCTATGGCTACACCTTC
D gene: TRBD1
clone size: -
V gene: TRBV7-9
J gene: TRBJ1-2

CDR3 protein: CASSVTGVPYEQYF
CDR3 DNA: TGTGCCAGCAGCGTCACCGGGGTTCCCTACGAGCAGTACTTC
D gene: -
clone size: -
V gene: TRBV7-9
J gene: TRBJ2-7

CDR3 protein: CSVGEGGSNYGYTF
CDR3 DNA: TGCAGCGTTGGGGAGGGGGGGTCTAACTATGGCTACACCTTC
D gene: -
clone size: -
V gene: TRBV29-1
J gene: TRBJ1-2

CDR3 protein: CASRPDATGYNEQFF
CDR3 DNA: TGTGCCAGCAGGCCAGATGCAACAGGCTACAATGAGCAGTTCTTC
D gene: -
clone size: few
V gene: TRBV6-2/TRBV6-3
J gene: TRBJ2-1

CDR3 protein: CASTGGQSYNSPLHF
CDR3 DNA: TGTGCCAGCACTGGGGGTCAGTCCTATAATTCACCCCTCCACTTT
D gene: -
clone size: -
V gene: TRBV27
J gene: TRBJ1-6

CDR3 protein: CASSSYRVWGNTEAFF
CDR3 DNA: TGTGCCAGCAGCTCGTACAGGGTATGGGGGAACACTGAAGCTTTCTTT
D gene: -
clone size: -
V gene: TRBV7-6
J gene: TRBJ1-1

CDR3 protein: CASSRSGTSGSYEQFF
CDR3 DNA: TGTGCCAGCAGCCGGTCCGGGACTAGCGGGAGCTATGAGCAGTTCTTC
D gene: TRBD2
clone size: few
V gene: TRBV7-2
J gene: TRBJ2-1

CDR3 protein: CASTPRWRVDRELFF
CDR3 DNA: TGTGCCAGTACCCCAAGATGGAGGGTGGACCGGGAGCTGTTTTTT
D gene: -
clone size: -
V gene: TRBV19
J gene: TRBJ2-2

CDR3 protein: CASSDRWVNTEAFF
CDR3 DNA: TGTGCCAGCAGTGATCGGTGGGTTAACACTGAAGCTTTCTTT
D gene: -
clone size: -
V gene: TRBV6-6
J gene: TRBJ1-1

CDR3 protein: CATANSGGFTDTQYF
CDR3 DNA: TGTGCCACAGCAAATAGCGGGGGATTCACAGATACGCAGTATTTT
D gene: TRBD2
clone size: -
V gene: TRBV10-3
J gene: TRBJ2-3

CDR3 protein: CASSSLDRDEQYF
CDR3 DNA: TGTGCCAGCAGCTCCTTAGACAGGGACGAGCAGTACTTC
D gene: TRBD1
clone size: -
V gene: TRBV7-9
J gene: TRBJ2-7

CDR3 protein: CASLLGRDWAGDTQYF
CDR3 DNA: TGTGCCAGCCTCCTGGGGCGGGACTGGGCTGGAGATACGCAGTATTTT
D gene: -
clone size: few
V gene: TRBV12-3/TRBV12-4
J gene: TRBJ2-3

CDR3 protein: CASSLGQTTEAFF
CDR3 DNA: TGTGCCAGCAGCCTAGGACAGACCACTGAAGCTTTCTTT
D gene: -
clone size: many
V gene: TRBV7-2
J gene: TRBJ1-1

CDR3 protein: CASSLSGGVGYEQYF
CDR3 DNA: TGTGCCAGCAGCTTAAGCGGGGGGGTCGGGTACGAGCAGTACTTC
D gene: TRBD2
clone size: once
V gene: TRBV7-2
J gene: TRBJ2-7

CDR3 protein: CAISESLHFRDYGYTF
CDR3 DNA: TGTGCCATCAGTGAGTCGCTCCACTTTAGGGACTATGGCTACACCTTC
D gene: -
clone size: few
V gene: TRBV10-3
J gene: TRBJ1-2